This TCR beta chain derives from a study of CD8+ T cells in alopecia areata. V was trimmed by 0 bases and J by 7 bases, leaving 8 bases between them. The CDR3 covers 14 residues. CDR1 is SGDLS and CDR2 is YYNGEE in the germline V gene. Once RNA had been extracted, it was reverse transcribed into cDNA to act as the sequencing template. Profiled with immunoSEQ multiplex PCR; TCRdb holds only in-frame clones, not every one. The repertoire has 120,000 or so clones, about 50% of them found once; the top ten carry over 9.5%. Study-level points and caveats: Scalp lesions, especially in alopecia totalis/universalis, had higher clonality than normal scalp. TCR sharing across patients was less clear than in mice, possibly HLA-related.

With respect to this clone: The target antigen is unknown.

The TCR was taken from a human donor with alopecia areata. This rearrangement joins TRBV9 to TRBJ1-6; no firm D call. The sequenced material came from NKG2D-low CD8+ T cells sorted from blood. CDR3 bases: TGTGCCAGCAGCGTAGATGGCAGCAATTCACCCCTCCACTTT. It encodes CASSVDGSNSPLHF.